The rows below give T cell receptor beta chains drawn from one sample of a study of T cell responses to AZD1222 COVID-19 vaccine. The table came from immunoSEQ multiplex PCR; TCRdb's copy has only in-frame clones and leaves some out. This sample has hundreds of thousands of clones, with 90% to 95% found just once. This specimen consisted of peripheral blood, obtained 28 days after the second AZD1222 dose. Every receptor here comes from an adult who received the AZD1222 COVID-19 vaccine. Both conserved end residues are trimmed from each CDR3. The D gene is left open where the match is weak.

TRBD1	TRBJ2-3	TRBV5-1	ASSGGQGGRADTQY
-	TRBJ2-2	TRBV7-9	ASSLPRGGTGELF
-	TRBJ1-2	TRBV3-1/TRBV3-2	ASSPGLVGAGGYT
-	TRBJ2-7	TRBV4-1	ASSQPLSGRSGYEQY
-	TRBJ2-2	TRBV19	ASSIDRVGANTGELF
-	TRBJ1-2	TRBV10-3	AIRPQGDDGYT
-	TRBJ1-1	TRBV9	ASSVEMGRDTEAF
TRBD1	TRBJ2-1	TRBV11-2	ASSLVWGQNGNEQF
TRBD1	TRBJ1-3	TRBV5-4	ASSSGTGPYARNTIY
-	TRBJ1-2	TRBV28	ASRPGGGYGYT
-	TRBJ2-1	TRBV29-1	SVSYLNEQF
-	TRBJ1-5	TRBV5-1	ASSLGDGNSNQPQH
-	TRBJ1-1	TRBV21-1	ASSKVGSGATEAF
TRBD2	TRBJ2-3	TRBV7-3	ASSQVVAGETDTQY
-	TRBJ1-2	TRBV9	ASSETVGNYGYT
-	TRBJ1-5	TRBV27	ASSFQGTNQPQH
-	TRBJ1-4	TRBV5-4	ASSLGLGSPNEKLF
-	TRBJ2-3	TRBV13	ASSFRGADTQY
TRBD2	TRBJ2-3	TRBV28	ASSLGGDLTDTQY
-	TRBJ2-7	TRBV2	ASSQARIQPYEQY
-	TRBJ2-5	TRBV3-1/TRBV3-2	ASSQGGSETQY
-	TRBJ1-2	TRBV5-4	ASSSSGSFYGYT
TRBD1	TRBJ2-7	TRBV11-2	ASSSGGTGPYEQY
TRBD1	TRBJ1-5	TRBV5-6	ASSSGRGLGNQPQH
TRBD1	TRBJ1-5	TRBV7-9	ASSLGSRGLGQPQH
TRBD1	TRBJ1-5	TRBV3-1/TRBV3-2	ASSQALWDSGQPQH
-	TRBJ1-4	TRBV7-3	ASSRGANEKLF
TRBD2	TRBJ2-7	TRBV3-1/TRBV3-2	ASSQTSSGGGYEQY
-	TRBJ2-7	TRBV6-2/TRBV6-3	ASSRGRGLSYEQY
TRBD2	TRBJ2-3	TRBV5-1	ASSTGTSLPTDTQY
-	TRBJ2-1	TRBV6-5	ASSYAGQRLLDEQF
TRBD2	TRBJ2-7	TRBV3-1/TRBV3-2	ASSRSGASSYEQY